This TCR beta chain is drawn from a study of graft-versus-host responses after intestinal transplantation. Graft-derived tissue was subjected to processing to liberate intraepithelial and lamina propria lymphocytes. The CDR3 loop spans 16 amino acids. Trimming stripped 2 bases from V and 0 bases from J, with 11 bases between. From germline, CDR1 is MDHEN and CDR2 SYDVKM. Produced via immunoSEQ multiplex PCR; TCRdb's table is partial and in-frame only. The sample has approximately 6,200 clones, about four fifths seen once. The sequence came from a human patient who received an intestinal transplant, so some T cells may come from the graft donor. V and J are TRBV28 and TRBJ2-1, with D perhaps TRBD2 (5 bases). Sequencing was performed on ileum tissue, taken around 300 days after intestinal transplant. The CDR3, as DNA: TGTGCCAGCAGTTTAGTATCTGGGAGCTCCTACAATGAGCAGTTCTTC. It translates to CASSLVSGSSYNEQFF.